This T cell receptor beta chain was found in a study of T cell repertoires in cytomegalovirus infection. CDR1 and CDR2 (germline): MGHDK, SYGVNS. The CDR3 spans 14 residues. V lost 2 bases to trimming and J lost 9 bases, with 11 bases between them. TCRdb fed the reads into MiXCR, producing one record per CDR3 protein. The data hold some 700,000 distinct CDR3 sequences, with 35% observed a single time. J is TRBJ1-6 and V is TRBV25-1; D not certain. Sequencing input: PBMCs. This clonotype was sampled from a human donor in good health (CMV status not recorded). Some clones in this sample may be carry-over from other donors' samples. CDR3 amino acids: CASSEVPSGSPLHF. CDR3 nucleotides: TGTGCCAGCAGTGAAGTACCTAGCGGTTCACCCCTCCACTTT. Supplemented by reference TRBV25-1 and TRBJ1-6, the full variable domain reads EADIYQTPRYLVIGTGKKITLECSQTMGHDKMYWYQQDPGMELHLIHYSYGVNSTEKGDLSSESTVSRIRTEHFPLTLESARPSHTSQYLCASSEVPSGSPLHFGNGTRLTVT.